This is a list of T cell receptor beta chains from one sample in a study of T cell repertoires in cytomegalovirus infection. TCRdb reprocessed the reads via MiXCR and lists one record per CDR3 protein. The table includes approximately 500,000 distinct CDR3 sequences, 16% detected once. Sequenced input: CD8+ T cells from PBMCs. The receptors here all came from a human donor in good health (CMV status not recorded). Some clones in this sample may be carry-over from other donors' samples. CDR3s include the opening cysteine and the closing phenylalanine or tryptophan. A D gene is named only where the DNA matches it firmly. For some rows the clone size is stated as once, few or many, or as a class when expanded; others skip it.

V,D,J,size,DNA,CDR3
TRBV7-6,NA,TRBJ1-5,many,TGTGCCAGCAGCTTAGACAGGTCCAGGAGCAATCGCGATCAGCCCCAGCATTTT,CASSLDRSRSNRDQPQHF
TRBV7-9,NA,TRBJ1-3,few,TGTGCCAGCAGCTTAGGCCCGGTAATCTCTGGAAACACCATATATTTT,CASSLGPVISGNTIYF
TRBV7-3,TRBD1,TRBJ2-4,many,TGTGCCAGCAGCCCCGACAGGGGCAACATTCAGTACTTC,CASSPDRGNIQYF
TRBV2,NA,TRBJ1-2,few,TGTGCCAGCAGTCGTTCAGGGTCCTATGGCTACACCTTC,CASSRSGSYGYTF
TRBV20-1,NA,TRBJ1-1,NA,TGCAGTGCTAGAGATCAGGACAGACTCCTCGATGAAGCTTTCTTT,CSARDQDRLLDEAFF
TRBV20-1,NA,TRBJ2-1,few,TGCAGTGCACCGCGGATAGAGTACAATGAGCAGTTCTTC,CSAPRIEYNEQFF
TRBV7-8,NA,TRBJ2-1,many,TGTGCCAGCAGGACTGCTGGAAATGAGCAGTTCTTC,CASRTAGNEQFF
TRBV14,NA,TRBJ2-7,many,TGTGCCAGCAGCCAAAGTCCCTACGAGCAGTACTTC,CASSQSPYEQYF
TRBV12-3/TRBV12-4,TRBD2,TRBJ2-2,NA,TGTGCCAGCCGGAACTCCCTTCCCGGGAGGGTCACCGGGGAGCTGTTTTTT,CASRNSLPGRVTGELFF
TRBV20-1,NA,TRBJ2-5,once,TGCAGTGCTCGCCCGCCACTATTCATCGCGGGACAAGAGACCCAGTACTTC,CSARPPLFIAGQETQYF
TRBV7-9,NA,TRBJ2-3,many,TGTGCCAGCAGCATCCTTCAAAAAGCCAGCACAGATACGCAGTATTTT,CASSILQKASTDTQYF
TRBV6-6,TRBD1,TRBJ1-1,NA,TGTGCCAGCAGTTACTACGGCAGGGGGGGGGACACTGAAGCTTTCTTT,CASSYYGRGGDTEAFF
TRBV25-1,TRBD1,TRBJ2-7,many,TGTGCCAGCAGTGAAGAAGGAACAGGGGGCCCCAGCTCCTACGAGCAGTACTTC,CASSEEGTGGPSSYEQYF
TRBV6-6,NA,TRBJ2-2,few,TGTGCCAGCAGTTACGGGGTCCTAGCTACCACCGGGGAGCTGTTTTTT,CASSYGVLATTGELFF
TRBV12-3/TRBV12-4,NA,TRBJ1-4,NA,TGTGCCAGCAGTGCATCGGACAGTCGGGGGGAAAAACTGTTTTTT,CASSASDSRGEKLFF
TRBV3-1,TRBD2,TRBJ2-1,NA,TGTGCCAGCAGCCAAGAGCGGGAGGGCCTCCTAAATGAGCAGTTCTTC,CASSQEREGLLNEQFF
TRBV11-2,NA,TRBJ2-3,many,TGTGCCAGCAGAGATGCACAGATAGAGGTGGATTTT,CASRDAQIEVDF